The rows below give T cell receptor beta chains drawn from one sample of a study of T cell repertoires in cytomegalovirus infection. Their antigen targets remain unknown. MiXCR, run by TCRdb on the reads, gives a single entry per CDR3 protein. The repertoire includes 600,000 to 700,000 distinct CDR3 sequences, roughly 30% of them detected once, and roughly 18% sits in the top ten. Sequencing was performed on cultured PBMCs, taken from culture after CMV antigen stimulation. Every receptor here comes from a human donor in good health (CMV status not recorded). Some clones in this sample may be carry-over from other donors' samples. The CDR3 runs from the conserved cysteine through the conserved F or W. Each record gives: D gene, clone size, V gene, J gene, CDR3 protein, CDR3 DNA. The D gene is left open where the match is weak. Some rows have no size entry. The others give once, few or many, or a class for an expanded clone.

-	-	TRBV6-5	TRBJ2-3	CASSYPPTDTQYF	TGTGCCAGCAGTTATCCCCCTACAGATACGCAGTATTTT
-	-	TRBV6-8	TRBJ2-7	CASSYSPAQSYEQYF	TGTGCCAGCAGTTACTCACCGGCCCAAAGTTACGAGCAGTACTTC
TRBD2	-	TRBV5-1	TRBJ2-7	CASSLDGSGDEQYF	TGCGCCAGCAGCTTGGATGGTAGCGGGGACGAGCAGTACTTC
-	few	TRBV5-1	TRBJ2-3	CASRFAGARYTQYF	TGCGCCAGCAGATTTGCAGGGGCCAGATATACGCAGTATTTT
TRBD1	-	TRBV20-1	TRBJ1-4	CSARTGTDEKLFF	TGCAGTGCTAGAACCGGGACAGATGAAAAACTGTTTTTT
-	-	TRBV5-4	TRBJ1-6	CASSLDSQRDSPLHF	TGTGCCAGCAGCTTGGACAGCCAAAGGGATTCACCCCTCCACTTT
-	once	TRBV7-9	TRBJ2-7	CASSLGQFSYEQSF	TGTGCCAGCAGCTTAGGACAGTTCTCCTACGAGCAGTCCTTC
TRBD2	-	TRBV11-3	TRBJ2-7	CASSFQRGPHEQYF	TGTGCCAGCAGCTTCCAGCGGGGTCCACACGAGCAGTACTTC
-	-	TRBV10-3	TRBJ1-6	CATGPERAPLHF	TGTGCCACTGGACCAGAGAGGGCACCCCTCCACTTT
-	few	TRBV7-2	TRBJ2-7	CASSLTLSLGYEQYF	TGTGCCAGCAGCTTAACTCTCTCACTGGGCTACGAGCAGTACTTC
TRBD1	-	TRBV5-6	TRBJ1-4	CASSPHRGYNEKLFF	TGTGCCAGCAGCCCCCACAGGGGCTATAATGAAAAACTGTTTTTT
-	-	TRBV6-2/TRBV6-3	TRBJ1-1	CASRPGPSEAFF	TGTGCCAGCAGACCCGGACCCTCTGAAGCTTTCTTT